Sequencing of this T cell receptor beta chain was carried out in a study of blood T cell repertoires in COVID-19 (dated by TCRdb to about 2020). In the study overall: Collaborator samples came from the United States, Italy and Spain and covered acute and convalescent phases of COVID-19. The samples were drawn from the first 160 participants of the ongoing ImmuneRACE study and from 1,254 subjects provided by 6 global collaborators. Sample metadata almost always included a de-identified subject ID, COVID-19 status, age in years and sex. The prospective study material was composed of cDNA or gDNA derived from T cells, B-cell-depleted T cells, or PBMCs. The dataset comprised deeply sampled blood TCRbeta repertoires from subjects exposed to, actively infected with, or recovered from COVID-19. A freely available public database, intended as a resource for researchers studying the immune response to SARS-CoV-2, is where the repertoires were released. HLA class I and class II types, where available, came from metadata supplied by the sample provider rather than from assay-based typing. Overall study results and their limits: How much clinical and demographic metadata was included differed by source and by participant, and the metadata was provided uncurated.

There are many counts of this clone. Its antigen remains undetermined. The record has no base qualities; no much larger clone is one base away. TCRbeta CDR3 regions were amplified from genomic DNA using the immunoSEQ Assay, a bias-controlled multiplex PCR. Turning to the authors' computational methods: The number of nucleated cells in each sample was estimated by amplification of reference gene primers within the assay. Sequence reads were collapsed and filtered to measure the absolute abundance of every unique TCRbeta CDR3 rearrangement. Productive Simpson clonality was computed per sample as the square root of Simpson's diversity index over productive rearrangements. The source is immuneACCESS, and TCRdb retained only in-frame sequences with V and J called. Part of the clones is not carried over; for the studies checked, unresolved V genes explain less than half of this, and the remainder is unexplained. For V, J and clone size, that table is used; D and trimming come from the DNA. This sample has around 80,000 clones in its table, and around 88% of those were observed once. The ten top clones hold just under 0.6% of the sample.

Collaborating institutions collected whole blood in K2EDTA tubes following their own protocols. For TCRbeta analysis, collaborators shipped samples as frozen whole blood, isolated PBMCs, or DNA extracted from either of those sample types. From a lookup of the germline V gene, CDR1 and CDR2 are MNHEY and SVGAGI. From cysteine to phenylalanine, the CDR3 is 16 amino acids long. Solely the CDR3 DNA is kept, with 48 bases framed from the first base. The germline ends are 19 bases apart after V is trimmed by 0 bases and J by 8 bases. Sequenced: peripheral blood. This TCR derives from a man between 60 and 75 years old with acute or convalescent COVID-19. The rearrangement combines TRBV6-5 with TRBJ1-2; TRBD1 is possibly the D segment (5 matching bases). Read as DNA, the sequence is TGTGCCAGCAGTTACTCGAGTGTCAGGGTCGGTTGGGGCTACACCTTC. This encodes CASSYSSVRVGWGYTF.